This is a list of T cell receptor beta chains from one sample in a study of blood T cell repertoires in COVID-19. Some clones are missing from TCRdb's copy, which holds only in-frame ones; the method was immunoSEQ multiplex PCR. This table has about 240,000 clones, around 80% appearing once. The sample taken for sequencing was peripheral blood. These receptors were obtained from a woman aged 18 to 35 with acute or convalescent COVID-19. CDR3s include the opening cysteine and the closing phenylalanine or tryptophan. D genes are given only for firm matches. The size of a clone is reported for some rows only, either as once, few or many, or as a class for expanded clones.

clone size: -; V gene: TRBV11-3; D gene: -; J gene: TRBJ2-1; CDR3 protein: CASSLDQSGSRSYNEQFF; CDR3 DNA: TGTGCCAGCAGCTTAGACCAAAGCGGGTCTCGCTCCTACAATGAGCAGTTCTTC
clone size: -; V gene: TRBV18; D gene: TRBD1; J gene: TRBJ2-2; CDR3 protein: CASSPTGETGELFF; CDR3 DNA: TGTGCCAGCTCACCGACAGGGGAAACCGGGGAGCTGTTTTTT
clone size: -; V gene: TRBV28; D gene: -; J gene: TRBJ2-1; CDR3 protein: CASPSWGDSYNEQFF; CDR3 DNA: TGTGCCAGCCCCTCGTGGGGCGATTCCTACAATGAGCAGTTCTTC
clone size: -; V gene: TRBV29-1; D gene: -; J gene: TRBJ1-1; CDR3 protein: CSVSTGLNTEAFF; CDR3 DNA: TGCAGCGTTTCGACAGGACTGAACACTGAAGCTTTCTTT
clone size: -; V gene: TRBV13; D gene: -; J gene: TRBJ2-7; CDR3 protein: CASSLRLGNYEQYF; CDR3 DNA: TGTGCCAGCAGCTTAAGACTAGGGAACTACGAGCAGTACTTC
clone size: -; V gene: TRBV6-1; D gene: TRBD1; J gene: TRBJ1-2; CDR3 protein: CASSRTGLNYGYTF; CDR3 DNA: TGTGCCAGCAGCAGGACAGGACTTAACTATGGCTACACCTTC
clone size: -; V gene: TRBV3-1/TRBV3-2; D gene: TRBD1; J gene: TRBJ1-6; CDR3 protein: CASSLTTGGPHSPLHF; CDR3 DNA: TGTGCCAGCAGCCTAACGACAGGGGGCCCGCATTCACCCCTCCACTTT
clone size: -; V gene: TRBV30; D gene: -; J gene: TRBJ2-5; CDR3 protein: CAWSLVGETQYF; CDR3 DNA: TGTGCCTGGAGTTTGGTTGGCGAGACCCAGTACTTC
clone size: -; V gene: TRBV19; D gene: -; J gene: TRBJ1-4; CDR3 protein: CASSTYPWRGEKLFF; CDR3 DNA: TGTGCCAGTAGTACCTACCCGTGGCGGGGGGAAAAACTGTTTTTT
clone size: -; V gene: TRBV3-1/TRBV3-2; D gene: TRBD2; J gene: TRBJ2-3; CDR3 protein: CASSQDAGASTDTQYF; CDR3 DNA: TGTGCCAGCAGCCAAGACGCGGGAGCCAGCACAGATACGCAGTATTTT
clone size: few; V gene: TRBV4-1; D gene: -; J gene: TRBJ1-1; CDR3 protein: CASSQDGTPNTEAFF; CDR3 DNA: TGCGCCAGCAGCCAAGATGGCACCCCGAACACTGAAGCTTTCTTT
clone size: -; V gene: TRBV19; D gene: TRBD2; J gene: TRBJ2-3; CDR3 protein: CASRTSGADTQYF; CDR3 DNA: TGTGCCAGTCGGACTAGCGGGGCAGATACGCAGTATTTT
clone size: once; V gene: TRBV9; D gene: TRBD1; J gene: TRBJ1-6; CDR3 protein: CASSRDSSSYNSPLHF; CDR3 DNA: TGTGCCAGCAGCCGGGACAGTAGCTCCTATAATTCACCCCTCCACTTT
clone size: many; V gene: TRBV6-5; D gene: -; J gene: TRBJ2-1; CDR3 protein: CAARWGTSYNEQFF; CDR3 DNA: TGTGCAGCAAGGTGGGGCACCTCCTACAATGAGCAGTTCTTC
clone size: -; V gene: TRBV28; D gene: -; J gene: TRBJ1-4; CDR3 protein: CASSVGGSTNEKLFF; CDR3 DNA: TGTGCCAGCAGTGTAGGGGGTTCAACTAATGAAAAACTGTTTTTT
clone size: -; V gene: TRBV30; D gene: TRBD2; J gene: TRBJ2-5; CDR3 protein: CAWDGLAGETQYF; CDR3 DNA: TGTGCCTGGGATGGACTAGCGGGAGAGACCCAGTACTTC
clone size: -; V gene: TRBV24-1; D gene: -; J gene: TRBJ2-7; CDR3 protein: CATSDSRPSVQYF; CDR3 DNA: TGTGCCACCAGTGATTCGAGGCCCTCAGTGCAGTACTTC
clone size: -; V gene: TRBV2; D gene: -; J gene: TRBJ1-2; CDR3 protein: CASRLEDYGYTF; CDR3 DNA: TGTGCCAGCAGACTAGAGGACTATGGCTACACCTTC
clone size: -; V gene: TRBV10-3; D gene: -; J gene: TRBJ2-7; CDR3 protein: CAVSQSYEQYF; CDR3 DNA: TGTGCCGTTTCGCAGTCCTACGAGCAGTACTTC
clone size: -; V gene: TRBV7-9; D gene: -; J gene: TRBJ1-2; CDR3 protein: CASRPGLYGYTF; CDR3 DNA: TGTGCCAGCAGGCCCGGACTTTATGGCTACACCTTC
clone size: -; V gene: TRBV5-1; D gene: -; J gene: TRBJ1-1; CDR3 protein: CASSPWSSFETEAFF; CDR3 DNA: TGCGCCAGCAGCCCTTGGTCTTCATTTGAGACTGAAGCTTTCTTT
clone size: -; V gene: TRBV10-1; D gene: -; J gene: TRBJ2-1; CDR3 protein: CASSESIEGEQFF; CDR3 DNA: TGCGCCAGCAGTGAGTCGATAGAGGGTGAGCAGTTCTTC
clone size: -; V gene: TRBV29-1; D gene: -; J gene: TRBJ2-1; CDR3 protein: CSVEWWLAASYNEQFF; CDR3 DNA: TGCAGCGTTGAATGGTGGCTAGCAGCGTCCTACAATGAGCAGTTCTTC
clone size: -; V gene: TRBV19; D gene: TRBD1; J gene: TRBJ2-1; CDR3 protein: CASSRDRGRNSGLPGGEQFF; CDR3 DNA: TGTGCCAGTAGCCGGGACAGGGGAAGAAATAGCGGCCTTCCGGGTGGAGAGCAGTTCTTC
clone size: -; V gene: TRBV6-6; D gene: -; J gene: TRBJ1-2; CDR3 protein: CASSYGQGDGYTF; CDR3 DNA: TGTGCCAGCAGTTACGGGCAGGGTGATGGCTACACCTTC
clone size: -; V gene: TRBV4-1; D gene: -; J gene: TRBJ2-5; CDR3 protein: CASSQVDLVATNGPQYF; CDR3 DNA: TGCGCCAGCAGCCAAGTCGATTTAGTAGCGACAAACGGTCCCCAGTACTTC